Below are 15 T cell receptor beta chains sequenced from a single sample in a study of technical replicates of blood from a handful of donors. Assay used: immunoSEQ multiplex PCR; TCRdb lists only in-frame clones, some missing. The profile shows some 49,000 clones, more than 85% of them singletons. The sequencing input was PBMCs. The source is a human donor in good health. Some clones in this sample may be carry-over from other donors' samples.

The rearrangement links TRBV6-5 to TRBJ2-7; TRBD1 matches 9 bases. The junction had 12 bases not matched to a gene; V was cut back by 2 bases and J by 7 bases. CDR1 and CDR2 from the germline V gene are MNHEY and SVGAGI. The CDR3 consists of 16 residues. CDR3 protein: CASSYSGSGTGLEQYF. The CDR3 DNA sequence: TGTGCCAGCAGTTACAGTGGCTCCGGGACAGGGTTAGAGCAGTACTTC.

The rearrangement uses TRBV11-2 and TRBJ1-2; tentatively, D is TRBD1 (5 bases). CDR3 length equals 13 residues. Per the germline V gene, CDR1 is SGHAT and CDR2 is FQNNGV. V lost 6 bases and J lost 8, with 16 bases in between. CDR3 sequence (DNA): TGTGCCAGCAGACCCAGCCCGGGGGGAGGCTACACCTTC. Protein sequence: CASRPSPGGGYTF.

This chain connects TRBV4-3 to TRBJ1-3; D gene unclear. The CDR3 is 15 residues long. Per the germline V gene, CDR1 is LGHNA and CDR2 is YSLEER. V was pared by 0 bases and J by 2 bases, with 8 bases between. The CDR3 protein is CASSQDRSTGNTIYF. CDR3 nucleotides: TGCGCCAGCAGCCAAGACAGGTCTACTGGAAACACCATATATTTT.

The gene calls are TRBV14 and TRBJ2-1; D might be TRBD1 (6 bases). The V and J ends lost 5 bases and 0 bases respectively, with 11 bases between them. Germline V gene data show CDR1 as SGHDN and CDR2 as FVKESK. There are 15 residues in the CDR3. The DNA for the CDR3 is TGTGCCAGCAGCTTTTGGGACACCTCCTACAATGAGCAGTTCTTC. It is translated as CASSFWDTSYNEQFF.

The CDR3 nucleotides read TGTGCCAGCAGCCAAGGCCCACTTTCCTACGAGCAGTACTTC. The encoded protein is CASSQGPLSYEQYF. The chain links TRBV4-2 to TRBJ2-7; D ambiguous. The length of the CDR3 is 14 residues. The germline V gene has CDR1 LGHNA and CDR2 YNFKEQ. Trimming cost V 1 base and J 1 base, with 8 bases left between them.

CDR3 protein: CAWSEIRGSGNTIYF. In DNA, the CDR3 is TGTGCCTGGAGTGAGATCAGGGGGTCTGGAAACACCATATATTTT. V and J are TRBV30 and TRBJ1-3, with 7 bases matching TRBD1. This CDR3 contains 15 residues. After removal of 1 base from V and 1 base from J, the junction contained 4 bases not matched to a gene. Germline V gene sequence: CDR1 GTSNPN, CDR2 SVGIG (reference sequence).

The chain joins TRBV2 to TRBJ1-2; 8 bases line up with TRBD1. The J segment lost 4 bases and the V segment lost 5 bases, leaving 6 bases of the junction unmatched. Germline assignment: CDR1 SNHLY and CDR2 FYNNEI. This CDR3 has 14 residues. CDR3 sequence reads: CASSTVTGGYGYTF. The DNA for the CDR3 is TGTGCCAGCAGTACCGTTACAGGGGGCTATGGCTACACCTTC.

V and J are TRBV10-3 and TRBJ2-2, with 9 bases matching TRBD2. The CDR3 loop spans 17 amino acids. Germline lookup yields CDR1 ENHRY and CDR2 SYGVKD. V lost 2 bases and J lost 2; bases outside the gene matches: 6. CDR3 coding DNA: TGTGCCATCAGTGAGGTTAGCGGGAGAGATAACACCGGGGAGCTGTTTTTT. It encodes CAISEVSGRDNTGELFF.

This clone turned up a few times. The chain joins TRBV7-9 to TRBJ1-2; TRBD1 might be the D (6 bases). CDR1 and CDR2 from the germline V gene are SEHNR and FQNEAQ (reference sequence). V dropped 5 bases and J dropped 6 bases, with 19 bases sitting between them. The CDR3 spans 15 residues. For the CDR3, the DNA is TGTGCCAGCAGCCCAACTACCACAGGGAATGATGGCTACACCTTC. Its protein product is CASSPTTTGNDGYTF.

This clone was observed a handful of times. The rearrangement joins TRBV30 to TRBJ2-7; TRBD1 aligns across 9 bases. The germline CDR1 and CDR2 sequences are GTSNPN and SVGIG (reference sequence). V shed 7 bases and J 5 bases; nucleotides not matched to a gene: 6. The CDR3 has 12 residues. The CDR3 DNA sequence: TGTGCCTTTGGACAGGGGAACCACGAGCAGTACTTC. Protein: CAFGQGNHEQYF.

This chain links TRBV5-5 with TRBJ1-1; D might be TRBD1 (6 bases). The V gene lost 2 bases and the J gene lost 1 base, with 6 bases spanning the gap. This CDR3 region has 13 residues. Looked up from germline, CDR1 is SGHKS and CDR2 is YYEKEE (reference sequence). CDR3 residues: CASSFRGNTEAFF. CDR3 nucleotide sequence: TGTGCCAGCAGCTTCAGGGGGAACACTGAAGCTTTCTTT.

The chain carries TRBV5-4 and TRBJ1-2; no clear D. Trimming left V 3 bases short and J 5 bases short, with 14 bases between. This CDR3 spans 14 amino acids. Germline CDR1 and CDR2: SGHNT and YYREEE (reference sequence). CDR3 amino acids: CASSSGLGDYGYTF. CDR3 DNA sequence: TGTGCCAGCAGCTCCGGGCTGGGAGATTATGGCTACACCTTC.

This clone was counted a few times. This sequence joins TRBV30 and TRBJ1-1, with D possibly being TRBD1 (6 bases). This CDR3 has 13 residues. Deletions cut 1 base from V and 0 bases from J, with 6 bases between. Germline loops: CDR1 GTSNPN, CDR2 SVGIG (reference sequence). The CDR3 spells CAWSEGVNTEAFF. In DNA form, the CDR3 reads TGTGCCTGGAGTGAGGGGGTGAACACTGAAGCTTTCTTT.

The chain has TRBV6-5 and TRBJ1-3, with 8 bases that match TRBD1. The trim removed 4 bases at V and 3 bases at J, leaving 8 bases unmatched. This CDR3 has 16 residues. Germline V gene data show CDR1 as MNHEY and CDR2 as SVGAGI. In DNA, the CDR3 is TGTGCCAGCAGTTCCGCTTGGACAGGGATTGGAAACACCATATATTTT. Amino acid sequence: CASSSAWTGIGNTIYF.

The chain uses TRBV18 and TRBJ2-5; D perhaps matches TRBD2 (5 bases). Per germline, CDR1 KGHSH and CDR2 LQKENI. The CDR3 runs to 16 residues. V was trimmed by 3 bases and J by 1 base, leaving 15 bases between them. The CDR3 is CASSPYRPGSQETQYF. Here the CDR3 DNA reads TGTGCCAGCTCACCCTACCGCCCGGGGAGCCAAGAGACCCAGTACTTC.